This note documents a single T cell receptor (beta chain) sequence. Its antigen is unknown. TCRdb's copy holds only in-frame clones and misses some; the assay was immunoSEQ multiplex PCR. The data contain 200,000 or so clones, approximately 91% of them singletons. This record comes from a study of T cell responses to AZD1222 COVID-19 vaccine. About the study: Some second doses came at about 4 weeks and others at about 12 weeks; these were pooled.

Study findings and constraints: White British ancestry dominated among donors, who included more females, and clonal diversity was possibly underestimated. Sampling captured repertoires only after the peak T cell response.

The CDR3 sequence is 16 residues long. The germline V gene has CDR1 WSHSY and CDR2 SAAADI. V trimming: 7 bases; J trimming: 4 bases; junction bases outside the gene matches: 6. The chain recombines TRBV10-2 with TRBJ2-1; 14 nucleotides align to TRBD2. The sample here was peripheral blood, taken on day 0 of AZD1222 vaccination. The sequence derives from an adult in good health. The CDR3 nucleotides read TGCGCCAGCAAAGGACTAGCGGGGGGTTCGTACAATGAGCAGTTCTTC. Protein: CASKGLAGGSYNEQFF.